The clone carrying this T cell receptor beta chain appeared many times. What it binds is not known. This record belongs to a study of T-cell reconstitution after alpha-beta-depleted transplantation in children. Study results and caveats: Diversity and T-cell counts at one year after transplant derived mostly from new T cells. There were some patients whose high TCRbeta diversity at day 60 came from surviving recipient T cells and thymic progenitors. There were reportedly several hundred expanded graft clones from which alpha-beta T cells came about two months after transplant.

V lost 6 bases to trimming and J lost 1 base, with 18 bases between them. In germline, CDR1 is DFQATT, CDR2 SNEGSKA (reference sequence). This CDR3 spans 15 amino acids. For TCRbeta, the library was prepared with unique molecular identifiers. TCRdb ran MiXCR on the PCR reads and lists one entry per CDR3 protein. The sample carries 220,000 or so distinct CDR3 sequences, under 9.5% recorded once. The sequence was collected from a male patient under 18 who had a stem cell transplant for acute lymphoblastic leukemia, so the T cells may come from the graft donor. This sequence joins TRBV20-1 and TRBJ1-1, with TRBD1 as a possible D gene (5 bases). The sequencing here drew on PBMCs, mostly from graft donor cells, taken 180 days after TCRalphabeta/CD19-depleted stem cell transplant. CDR3 loop: CSAPREGQWNTEAFF. The CDR3 region has the DNA TGCAGTGCCCCCCGGGAGGGGCAGTGGAACACTGAAGCTTTCTTT.